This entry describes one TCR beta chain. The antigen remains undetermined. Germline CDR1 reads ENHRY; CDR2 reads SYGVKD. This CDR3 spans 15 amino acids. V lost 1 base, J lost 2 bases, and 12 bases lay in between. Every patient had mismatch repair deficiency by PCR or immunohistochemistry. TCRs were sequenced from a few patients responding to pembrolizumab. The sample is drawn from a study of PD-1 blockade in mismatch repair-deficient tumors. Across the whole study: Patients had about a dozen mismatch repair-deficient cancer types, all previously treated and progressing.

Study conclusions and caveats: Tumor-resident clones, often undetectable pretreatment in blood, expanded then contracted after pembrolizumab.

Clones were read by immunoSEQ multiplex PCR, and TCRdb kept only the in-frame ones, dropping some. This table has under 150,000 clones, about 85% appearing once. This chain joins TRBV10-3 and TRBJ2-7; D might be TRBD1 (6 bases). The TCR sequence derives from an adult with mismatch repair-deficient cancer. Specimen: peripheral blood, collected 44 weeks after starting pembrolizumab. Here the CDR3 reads CAISELRQDPYEQYF. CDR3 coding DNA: TGTGCCATCAGTGAGTTAAGACAGGACCCCTACGAGCAGTACTTC.